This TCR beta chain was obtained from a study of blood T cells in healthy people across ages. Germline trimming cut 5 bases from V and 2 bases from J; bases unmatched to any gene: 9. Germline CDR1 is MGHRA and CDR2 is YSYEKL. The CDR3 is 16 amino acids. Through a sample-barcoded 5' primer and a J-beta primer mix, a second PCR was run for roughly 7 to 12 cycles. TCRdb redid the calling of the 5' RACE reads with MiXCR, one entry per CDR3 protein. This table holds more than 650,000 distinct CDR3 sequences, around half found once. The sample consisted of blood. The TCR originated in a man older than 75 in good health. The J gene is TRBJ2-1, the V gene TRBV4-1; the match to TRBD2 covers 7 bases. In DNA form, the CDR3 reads TGCGCCAGCAGCACCCGGGGTAGCGGGCCCTACAATGAGCAGTTCTTC. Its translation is CASSTRGSGPYNEQFF.